This TCR beta chain appears in the sequencing data of a study of T cells in Graves' hyperthyroidism and ophthalmopathy. Across the whole study: It was at initial diagnosis, before any treatment, that peripheral blood was collected. General study results and limits: Among clonotypes expanded in thyroid above 0.001, most were also found in blood.

Authors of the study amplified TCR beta CDR3 regions from RNA transcripts. First-round RT-PCR targeting the TCR CDR3 was performed with the HTBI primer set. One entry per CDR3 protein results from TCRdb running MiXCR on the multiplex PCR reads. The data hold 560,000 or so distinct CDR3 sequences, with nearly 20% observed a single time. This clonotype came up many times. No antigen is known for it. Patients having uncontrolled infection, another autoimmune disease, pregnancy or lactation were not included. Based on clinical symptoms, serum thyroxine and TRAb, thyroid ultrasound and orbital computed tomography, diagnoses were reached. Germline CDR1 reads MDHEN; CDR2 reads SYDVKM. CDR3 length: 12 amino acids. The V end lost 5 bases, the J end lost 6 bases, and 8 bases lay between the germline ends.

The source material was blood. This chain uses TRBV28 with TRBJ2-1; tentative D call: TRBD1 (6 bases). The TCR comes from a man in his forties or fifties with Graves' ophthalmopathy. The CDR3 DNA sequence: TGTGCCAGCAGTAAAGGGGGCAATGAGCAGTTCTTC. Translated: CASSKGGNEQFF.